This is a list of T cell receptor beta chains from one sample in a study of identical twins. TCRdb recomputed calls from the 5' RACE reads with MiXCR, one row per CDR3 protein. Of 470,000 or so distinct CDR3 sequences listed, 24% are singletons. The same sample was also used in a study of T cells expressing NK-cell markers.

Sequences were obtained from CD4+ T cells sorted from blood. The receptors originated from a woman under 30 in good health. CDR3s include the opening cysteine and the closing phenylalanine or tryptophan. D genes are given only for firm matches. Clone size appears in some rows only: once, few, many, or a class for an expanded clone.

d_gene: TRBD2; v_gene: TRBV10-3; abundance: .; j_gene: TRBJ2-5; CDR3nt: TGTGCCATCAGTGACATGGGACTACCAGAGCCCCAGTACTTC; CDR3aa: CAISDMGLPEPQYF
d_gene: .; v_gene: TRBV7-9; abundance: few; j_gene: TRBJ1-6; CDR3nt: TGTGCCAGCAGCTTAGGGTTGGAAAATTCACCCCTCCACTTT; CDR3aa: CASSLGLENSPLHF
d_gene: .; v_gene: TRBV7-9; abundance: few; j_gene: TRBJ2-3; CDR3nt: TGTGCCAGCAGCTCAAGCTTCGATATCTCAGATACGCAGTATTTT; CDR3aa: CASSSSFDISDTQYF
d_gene: TRBD1; v_gene: TRBV5-1; abundance: .; j_gene: TRBJ1-1; CDR3nt: TGCGCCAGCAGCTGGGGGGACAGGGACAACACTGAAGCTTTCTTT; CDR3aa: CASSWGDRDNTEAFF
d_gene: .; v_gene: TRBV20-1; abundance: many; j_gene: TRBJ2-1; CDR3nt: TGCAGTGCTAGGGGCTCTATCGAGCAGTTCTTC; CDR3aa: CSARGSIEQFF
d_gene: .; v_gene: TRBV9; abundance: .; j_gene: TRBJ1-4; CDR3nt: TGTGCCAGCAGCGTAGACGGGGCCGATAATGAAAAACTGTTTTTT; CDR3aa: CASSVDGADNEKLFF
d_gene: TRBD1; v_gene: TRBV9; abundance: .; j_gene: TRBJ2-1; CDR3nt: TGTGCCAGCAGCGTAGGATGGGGACAGGATAATGAGCAGTTCTTC; CDR3aa: CASSVGWGQDNEQFF
d_gene: .; v_gene: TRBV29-1; abundance: .; j_gene: TRBJ2-5; CDR3nt: TGCAGCGTTATAGTAGGTCCCCAAGAGACCCAGTACTTC; CDR3aa: CSVIVGPQETQYF
d_gene: .; v_gene: TRBV20-1; abundance: few; j_gene: TRBJ2-3; CDR3nt: TGCAGTGCTAGGAGGGAGCCCACAGATACGCAGTATTTT; CDR3aa: CSARREPTDTQYF
d_gene: TRBD1; v_gene: TRBV20-1; abundance: .; j_gene: TRBJ2-5; CDR3nt: TGCAGTGCCCAGGACAGGGGGAAAGAGACCCAGTACTTC; CDR3aa: CSAQDRGKETQYF
d_gene: TRBD2; v_gene: TRBV4-3; abundance: .; j_gene: TRBJ2-1; CDR3nt: TGCGCCAGCAGCCGCGGACTAGACATCGATGAGCAGTTCTTC; CDR3aa: CASSRGLDIDEQFF
d_gene: TRBD2; v_gene: TRBV20-1; abundance: .; j_gene: TRBJ2-3; CDR3nt: TGCAGTGCTAGTTTAGCGGGAGTAAGGGATACGCAGTATTTT; CDR3aa: CSASLAGVRDTQYF
d_gene: .; v_gene: TRBV29-1; abundance: few; j_gene: TRBJ2-3; CDR3nt: TGCAGCGTTGAAGCGGCTGTTGGCGGTACGCAGTATTTT; CDR3aa: CSVEAAVGGTQYF
d_gene: TRBD1; v_gene: TRBV20-1; abundance: many; j_gene: TRBJ1-4; CDR3nt: TGCAGTGCGAGTGACAGGGGAAATGAAAAACTGTTTTTT; CDR3aa: CSASDRGNEKLFF
d_gene: .; v_gene: TRBV7-9; abundance: .; j_gene: TRBJ1-1; CDR3nt: TGTGCCAGCAGCCCCCTGAAAACTGAAGCTTTCTTT; CDR3aa: CASSPLKTEAFF